The 8 T cell receptor beta chains given below trace back to one sample, sequenced in a study of shared clonotypes between healthy human individuals. Clones were read by immunoSEQ multiplex PCR, and TCRdb kept only the in-frame ones, dropping some. This sample has approximately 530,000 clones; approximately 95% occur once, and the top ten carry about 0.059%. Sequencing was done on a sample of naive CD4+ T cells sorted from blood. Subset indicated: CD45RA+ positively selected. The receptors were gathered from a woman in her twenties or thirties in good health.

V is TRBV10-3 and J is TRBJ1-2, with D tentatively TRBD1 (5 bases). Germline V gives CDR1 ENHRY, CDR2 SYGVKD. This CDR3 is built from 14 residues. The V and J ends lost 10 bases and 6 bases respectively, with 21 bases between them. This CDR3 reads CATQVGQGFNGYTF. In DNA, the CDR3 is TGTGCCACCCAAGTCGGGCAGGGCTTCAATGGCTACACCTTC.

The chain is built from TRBV28 and TRBJ1-1; D may be TRBD1 (5 bases). Germline V gene sequence: CDR1 MDHEN, CDR2 SYDVKM. Between the trimmed V and J ends, which lost 2 bases and 3 bases, there was a span of 10 bases. There are 14 residues in the CDR3. CDR3 coding DNA: TGTGCCAGCAGTTTAGGGGGTAGGTACACTGAAGCTTTCTTT. Its translation is CASSLGGRYTEAFF.

The chain links TRBV28 to TRBJ2-7; D perhaps matches TRBD2 (5 bases). Trimming cost V 3 bases and J 5 bases, with 14 bases left between them. Per the germline V gene, CDR1 is MDHEN and CDR2 is SYDVKM. This CDR3 comprises 14 residues. The CDR3 coding sequence is TGTGCCAGCAGTTTTCCCTCTAGCAGCCACGAGCAGTACTTC. It yields the protein CASSFPSSSHEQYF.

The chain joins TRBV2 to TRBJ2-3, with 8 bases matching TRBD2. V lost 6 bases, J lost 4 bases, and 3 bases stayed unmatched. Germline V lookup: CDR1 SNHLY, CDR2 FYNNEI. This CDR3 is 13 amino acids long. The CDR3 spells CASSTGLADTQYF. CDR3 bases: TGTGCCAGCAGCACGGGACTAGCAGATACGCAGTATTTT.

V gene TRBV29-1 combines with J gene TRBJ1-1; 9 nucleotides align to TRBD1. The germline V gene encodes CDR1 SQVTM and CDR2 ANQGSEA. This CDR3 is 13 amino acids long. V shed 5 bases and J 1 base; nucleotides not matched to a gene: 2. DNA for the CDR3: TGCAGCGTTTGGGACAGGGCGAACACTGAAGCTTTCTTT. Translated, it gives CSVWDRANTEAFF.

This clone has just a few counts. The genes are TRBV4-1 and TRBJ1-2; 7 bases map to TRBD1. The V segment lost 4 bases and the J segment 4 bases; nucleotides outside the gene matches: 6. Germline V gene data show CDR1 as MGHRA and CDR2 as YSYEKL. This CDR3 contains 14 residues. CDR3 coding DNA: TGCGCCAGCAGCCGGATGCGGGACAGCTATGGCTACACCTTC. Translating gives CASSRMRDSYGYTF.

This clone was seen once. The gene calls are TRBV18 and TRBJ2-5; D call uncertain. Germline V CDR1 and CDR2: KGHSH, LQKENI. CDR3 length equals 13 residues. V lost 3 bases to trimming and J lost 5 bases, with 10 bases between them. The CDR3 sequence is CASSPRGEETQYF. CDR3 in DNA: TGTGCCAGCTCACCCCGAGGAGAGGAGACCCAGTACTTC.

J is TRBJ2-7 and V is TRBV28; 9 nucleotides line up with TRBD2. The CDR3 has 13 amino acids. The germline V gene encodes CDR1 MDHEN and CDR2 SYDVKM. Trimming cost V 10 bases and J 4 bases; bases outside gene matches: 8. The CDR3 reads CATSGAGGYEQYF. DNA for the CDR3: TGTGCCACCTCCGGGGCGGGGGGGTACGAGCAGTACTTC.